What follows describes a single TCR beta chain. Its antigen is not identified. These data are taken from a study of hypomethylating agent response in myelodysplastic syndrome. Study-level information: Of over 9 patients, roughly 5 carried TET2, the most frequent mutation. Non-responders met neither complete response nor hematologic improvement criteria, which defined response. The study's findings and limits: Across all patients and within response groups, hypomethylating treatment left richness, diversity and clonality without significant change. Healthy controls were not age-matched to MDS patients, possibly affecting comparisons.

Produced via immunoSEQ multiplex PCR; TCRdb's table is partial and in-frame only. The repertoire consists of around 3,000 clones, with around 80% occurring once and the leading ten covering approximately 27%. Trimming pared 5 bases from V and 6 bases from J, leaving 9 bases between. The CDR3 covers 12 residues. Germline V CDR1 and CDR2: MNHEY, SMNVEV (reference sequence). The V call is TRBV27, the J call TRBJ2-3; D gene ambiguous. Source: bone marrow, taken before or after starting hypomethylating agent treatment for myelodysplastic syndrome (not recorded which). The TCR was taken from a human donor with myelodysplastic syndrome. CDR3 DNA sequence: TGTGCCAGCAGTCCTTACTTGGATACGCAGTATTTT. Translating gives CASSPYLDTQYF.